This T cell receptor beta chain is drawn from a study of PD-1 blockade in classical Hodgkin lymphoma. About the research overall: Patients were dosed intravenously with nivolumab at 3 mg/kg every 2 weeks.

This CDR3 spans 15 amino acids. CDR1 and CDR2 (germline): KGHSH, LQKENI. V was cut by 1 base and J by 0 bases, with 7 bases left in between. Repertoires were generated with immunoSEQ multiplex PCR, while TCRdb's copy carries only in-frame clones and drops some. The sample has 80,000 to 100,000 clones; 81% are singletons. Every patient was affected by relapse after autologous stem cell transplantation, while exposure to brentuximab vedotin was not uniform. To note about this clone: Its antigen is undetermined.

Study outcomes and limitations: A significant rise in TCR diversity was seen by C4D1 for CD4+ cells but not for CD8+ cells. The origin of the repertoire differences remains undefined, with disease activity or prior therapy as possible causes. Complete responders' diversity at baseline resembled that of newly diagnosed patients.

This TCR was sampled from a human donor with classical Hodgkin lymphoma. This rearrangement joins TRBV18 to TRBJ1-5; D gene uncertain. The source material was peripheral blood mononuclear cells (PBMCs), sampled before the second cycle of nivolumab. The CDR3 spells CASSPLPDSNQPQHF. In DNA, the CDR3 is TGTGCCAGCTCACCACTCCCTGATAGCAATCAGCCCCAGCATTTT.